One sample yielded the 3 T cell receptor beta chains listed below, sequenced in a study of Graves' ophthalmopathy and Graves' hyperthyroidism. The sequenced template was RNA, covering the TCR beta CDR3 region. HTBI primers were employed in first-round RT-PCR, then a second-round multiplex PCR followed. TCRdb called the multiplex PCR reads again in MiXCR, with one record for every CDR3 protein. The sample yields 350,000 or so distinct CDR3 sequences, 15% to 20% seen once. The sequenced sample consisted of peripheral blood. Receptors were obtained from an adult man with Graves' ophthalmopathy.

This clonotype was seen ten or more times. J is TRBJ1-5 and V is TRBV24-1; D possibly corresponds to TRBD1 (5 bases). Germline lookup yields CDR1 KGHDR and CDR2 SFDVKD. The CDR3 consists of 14 residues. Trimming took off 7 bases at V and 4 bases at J, with 13 bases between the two ends. The CDR3 protein is CATSRDGTNQPQHF. The CDR3 DNA reads TGTGCCACCAGCAGAGACGGGACTAATCAGCCCCAGCATTTT.

This clonotype was detected many times. The V gene is TRBV24-1, the J gene TRBJ2-5, with D hard to call. V was pared by 8 bases and J by 1 base, with 7 bases between. The CDR3 has 12 residues. Germline lookup yields CDR1 KGHDR and CDR2 SFDVKD. CDR3: CATKLAQETQYF. The CDR3 region has the DNA TGTGCCACCAAGCTGGCCCAAGAGACCCAGTACTTC.

This clonotype has a count of ten or more. J is TRBJ2-6 and V is TRBV11-2; tentative D call: TRBD2 (6 bases). The CDR3 is made up of 19 amino acids. Germline values: CDR1 SGHAT, CDR2 FQNNGV. V was cut by 2 bases and J by 4 bases, with 21 bases left in between. The CDR3 bases are TGTGCCAGCAGCTTATATGGGGTCGGGAGTACCCCCGGGGCCAACGTCCTGACTTTC. Protein sequence: CASSLYGVGSTPGANVLTF.